This T cell receptor beta chain was sequenced for a study of blood T cells in healthy people across ages. General study points: Long-lived donors had more naive CD4+ cells and higher diversity than aged donors.

Germline V lookup: CDR1 LGHDT, CDR2 YNNKEL (reference sequence). V was pared by 0 bases and J by 4 bases, with 13 bases between. This CDR3 contains 15 residues. A second PCR, run for about 7 to 11 cycles, used a sample-barcoded 5' primer plus a J-beta primer mix. TCRdb analysed the 5' RACE reads with MiXCR anew, one entry per CDR3 protein. The sample carries 800,000 or so distinct CDR3 sequences, around 62% recorded once. Note on this clonotype: Its antigen remains unidentified.

The gene calls are TRBV3-1 and TRBJ2-7, with unresolved D. The sequence was collected from a young man in good health. The sequenced sample was blood. The CDR3 nucleotides are TGTGCCAGCAGCCAAGATCTGGGCCAGTTGTACGAGCAGTACTTC. Translated, it gives CASSQDLGQLYEQYF.